Listed below are T cell receptor beta chains from one sample, sequenced in a study of shared clonotypes between healthy human individuals. Using immunoSEQ multiplex PCR, the repertoire was profiled, and TCRdb retains in-frame clones only, with some absent. The sample records about 680,000 clones, 92% being singletons. The specimen sequenced was naive CD8+ T cells sorted from blood. The receptors originated from a man aged 25-45 years in good health. Each CDR3 is given with its conserved first and last residue. A D gene is named only where the DNA matches it firmly. Clone sizes are given selectively: once, few, many, or a class where the clone is expanded.

. | . | TRBJ2-1 | TRBV7-2 | TGTGCCAGCAGCCACGAGGCGAGCTCCTACAATGAGCAGTTCTTC | CASSHEASSYNEQFF
. | TRBD2 | TRBJ2-1 | TRBV30 | TGTGCCTGGAGTGGGCTGGGGGGGAGCTCCTACAATGAGCAGTTCTTC | CAWSGLGGSSYNEQFF
. | . | TRBJ1-3 | TRBV4-3 | TGCGCCAGCAGCCAAGATCCCATCGGGACAAGCGGAAACACCATATATTTT | CASSQDPIGTSGNTIYF
. | . | TRBJ2-7 | TRBV28 | TGTGCCAGCAGCATCGACGGGGTTTACTACGAGCAGTACTTC | CASSIDGVYYEQYF
. | TRBD1 | TRBJ1-4 | TRBV2 | TGTGCCAGCAGTGTCGATGTTTCGGGACAGGGGCCTCTAGCAACTAATGAAAAACTGTTTTTT | CASSVDVSGQGPLATNEKLFF
. | TRBD1 | TRBJ2-1 | TRBV19 | TGTGCCAGTAGTCTAAAAGGGACAGGGGCAAGTGAGCAGTTCTTC | CASSLKGTGASEQFF
. | TRBD2 | TRBJ2-5 | TRBV18 | TGTGCCAGCTCACCGGGACTAGTCCTAACACAAGAGACCCAGTACTTC | CASSPGLVLTQETQYF
. | TRBD2 | TRBJ2-1 | TRBV7-9 | TGTGCCAGCAGCATAGGACTAGCGGGAGCTAGCCCCACCTACAATGAGCAGTTCTTC | CASSIGLAGASPTYNEQFF
once | . | TRBJ2-7 | TRBV11-3 | TGTGCCAGCAGCTCCCCCGGGGCCCTGAACTACGAGCAGTACTTC | CASSSPGALNYEQYF
. | . | TRBJ2-3 | TRBV27 | TGTGCCAGCAGTTTCTACGACAGTCCCACAGATACGCAGTATTTT | CASSFYDSPTDTQYF
. | TRBD2 | TRBJ2-7 | TRBV28 | TGTGCCAGCAGTTTTAGCGGCCTAGCGGGAGTCCACGAGCAGTACTTC | CASSFSGLAGVHEQYF
. | . | TRBJ1-5 | TRBV27 | TGTGCCAGCGCGGGGGCGGCGAGCAGCAATCAGCCCCAGCATTTT | CASAGAASSNQPQHF
once | TRBD2 | TRBJ2-2 | TRBV27 | TGTGCCAGCACCCTAGCGGGAGGGCTATCGGGGACCGGGGAGCTGTTTTTT | CASTLAGGLSGTGELFF
. | TRBD1 | TRBJ1-5 | TRBV7-8 | TGTGCCAGCAGCTTAGCACAGGGGGCTGATCAGCCCCAGCATTTT | CASSLAQGADQPQHF
. | TRBD1 | TRBJ2-7 | TRBV9 | TGTGCCAGCAGCTTGGACAGGGACTACGAGCAGTACTTC | CASSLDRDYEQYF
. | . | TRBJ2-1 | TRBV9 | TGTGCCAGCAGCGTCTCTGGTTTCTCCTACAATGAGCAGTTCTTC | CASSVSGFSYNEQFF
. | TRBD2 | TRBJ2-7 | TRBV9 | TGTGCCAGCAGCGTAGCGGGAGGAATTGGCCCCTACGAGCAGTACTTC | CASSVAGGIGPYEQYF
. | TRBD2 | TRBJ2-5 | TRBV6-6 | TGTGCCAGCAGTTACAGCATGCGGGAGGACCAAGAGACCCAGTACTTC | CASSYSMREDQETQYF
. | TRBD2 | TRBJ2-2 | TRBV7-9 | TGTGCCAGCCGCGGACTAGCAGCCAACACCGGGGAGCTGTTTTTT | CASRGLAANTGELFF
. | . | TRBJ2-6 | TRBV11-3 | TGTGCCAGCAGCATCGAAAAATCTCGACAAAGTCGGGCCAACGTCCTGACTTTC | CASSIEKSRQSRANVLTF
. | TRBD2 | TRBJ2-7 | TRBV7-8 | TGTGCCAGCAGCTTAGAAACTCCTTGGACTAGCGGGAGTGACGAGCAGTACTTC | CASSLETPWTSGSDEQYF
. | . | TRBJ1-2 | TRBV6-5 | TGTGCCAGCAGTTACGATGGGGTTTTTGGTGGCTACACCTTC | CASSYDGVFGGYTF
. | . | TRBJ2-4 | TRBV13 | TGTGCCAGCAGCTTTGGGACGGCCACCGCGTACTTC | CASSFGTATAYF
. | TRBD2 | TRBJ2-5 | TRBV28 | TGTGCCAGCAGCCCCCTCGCCGGGACTAGCGGCCAAGAGACCCAGTACTTC | CASSPLAGTSGQETQYF
. | TRBD1 | TRBJ1-5 | TRBV28 | TGTGCCAGCAGCTCGGGACAGCTTCTGGAACAGCCCCAGCATTTT | CASSSGQLLEQPQHF
. | TRBD2 | TRBJ2-3 | TRBV7-9 | TGTGCCAGCAGCCCACCAGCGGGAATGGATACGCAGTATTTT | CASSPPAGMDTQYF
. | . | TRBJ1-4 | TRBV5-8 | TGTGCCAGCAGCTTGGACACGGACGATGAAAAACTGTTTTTT | CASSLDTDDEKLFF
. | . | TRBJ1-2 | TRBV29-1 | TGCAGCGCCGCCACAGGGACCTATGGCTACACCTTC | CSAATGTYGYTF
. | . | TRBJ2-1 | TRBV21-1 | TGTGCCAGCAGCGCCACAGACCACAAAGATGAGCAGTTCTTC | CASSATDHKDEQFF
. | . | TRBJ2-7 | TRBV14 | TGTGCCAGCAGCCAAGGCCCAGGCTACGAGCAGTACTTC | CASSQGPGYEQYF
. | TRBD2 | TRBJ2-7 | TRBV7-8 | TGTGCCAGCAGCTTATTGGCTAGCGGGAGGCAGGACGAGCAGTACTTC | CASSLLASGRQDEQYF
. | TRBD2 | TRBJ2-4 | TRBV7-9 | TGTGCCAGCAGCTCCTCGGGACTAGGGTTTAAAAACATTCAGTACTTC | CASSSSGLGFKNIQYF
. | TRBD2 | TRBJ2-7 | TRBV27 | TGTGCCAGCAGACTAGCGGGGTCTTACGAGCAGTACTTC | CASRLAGSYEQYF
. | . | TRBJ2-7 | TRBV6-6 | TGTGCCAGCAGTTATAGCCGAGAGCAGTACTTC | CASSYSREQYF
. | . | TRBJ2-1 | TRBV9 | TGTGCCAGCAGCGTTGGCGGGGCCGCCTACAATGAGCAGTTCTTC | CASSVGGAAYNEQFF
. | TRBD1 | TRBJ2-6 | TRBV28 | TGTGCCAGCAGTTCACCGACAGGGAACTCTGGGACCAACGTCCTGACTTTC | CASSSPTGNSGTNVLTF
. | . | TRBJ1-1 | TRBV5-4 | TGTGCCAGCAGCTTGCTGCGCGACCCGAACACTGAAGCTTTCTTT | CASSLLRDPNTEAFF
. | . | TRBJ2-7 | TRBV18 | TGTGCCAGCTCACCAGGCAACTACGAGCAGTACTTC | CASSPGNYEQYF
. | TRBD2 | TRBJ2-2 | TRBV15 | TGTGCCACCAGCAGAGGGCGACTAGCGGCAGGGGTGGGGACCGGGGAGCTGTTTTTT | CATSRGRLAAGVGTGELFF
. | . | TRBJ2-5 | TRBV6-5 | TGTGCCAGCGGGTTGACCTCAGAGACCCAGTACTTC | CASGLTSETQYF
. | TRBD2 | TRBJ2-1 | TRBV27 | TGTGCCAGCAGTCTTAGCGGGAGTTTGAATGAGCAGTTCTTC | CASSLSGSLNEQFF
once | TRBD1 | TRBJ1-1 | TRBV7-9 | TGTGCCAGCAGCTTTTTAGGACAGGGGAACACTGAAGCTTTCTTT | CASSFLGQGNTEAFF
. | . | TRBJ2-7 | TRBV11-2 | TGTGCCAGCAGCTTATTCTCCCCGTTGGAGTACTTC | CASSLFSPLEYF
. | . | TRBJ2-1 | TRBV29-1 | TGCAGCGGAGATCTGGATGAGCAGTTCTTC | CSGDLDEQFF
. | . | TRBJ2-7 | TRBV27 | TGTGCCACCCTGTCGGGACACGAGCAGTACTTC | CATLSGHEQYF
. | . | TRBJ2-1 | TRBV27 | TGTGCCAGCAGTCCCCTTTCCCGGACCGATAGCTCCTACAATGAGCAGTTCTTC | CASSPLSRTDSSYNEQFF
. | . | TRBJ1-4 | TRBV9 | TGTGCCAGCAGCGTAGATGCTGCAACTAATGAAAAACTGTTTTTT | CASSVDAATNEKLFF
. | . | TRBJ1-2 | TRBV10-2 | TGCGCCAGCAGTGAGTCTCCAGGAGACTATGGCTACACCTTC | CASSESPGDYGYTF
. | . | TRBJ2-5 | TRBV7-7 | TGTGCTATTCATCTGCCCCAAGAGACCCAGTACTTC | CAIHLPQETQYF
. | . | TRBJ2-7 | TRBV7-8 | TGTGCCAGCAGCTATGGGGACACCTACGAGCAGTACTTC | CASSYGDTYEQYF
. | TRBD2 | TRBJ2-1 | TRBV4-1 | TGCGCCAGCAGCCAAGAGCCGGTTGAAAGCGGGAGGACCTACAATGAGCAGTTCTTC | CASSQEPVESGRTYNEQFF
. | . | TRBJ2-7 | TRBV28 | TGTGCCAGCACTGACATCTCCTACGAGCAGTACTTC | CASTDISYEQYF
. | . | TRBJ2-1 | TRBV2 | TGTGCCAGCCGGGACCGGCGCTCCTACAATGAGCAGTTCTTC | CASRDRRSYNEQFF